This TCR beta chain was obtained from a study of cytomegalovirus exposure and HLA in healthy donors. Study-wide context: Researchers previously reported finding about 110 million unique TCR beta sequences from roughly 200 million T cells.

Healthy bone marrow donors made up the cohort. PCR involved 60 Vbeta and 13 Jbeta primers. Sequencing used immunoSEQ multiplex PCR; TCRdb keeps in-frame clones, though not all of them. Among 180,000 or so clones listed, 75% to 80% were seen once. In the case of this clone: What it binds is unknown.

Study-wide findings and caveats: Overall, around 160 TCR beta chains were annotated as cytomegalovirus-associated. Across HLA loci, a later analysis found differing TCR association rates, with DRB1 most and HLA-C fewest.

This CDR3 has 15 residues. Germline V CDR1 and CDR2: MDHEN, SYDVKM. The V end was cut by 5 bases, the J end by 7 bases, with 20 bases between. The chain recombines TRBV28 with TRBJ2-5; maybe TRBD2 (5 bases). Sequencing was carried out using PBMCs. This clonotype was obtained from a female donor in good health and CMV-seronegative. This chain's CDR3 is CASSPTRANRGTQYF. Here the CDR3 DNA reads TGTGCCAGCAGTCCGACCCGGGCCAACCGGGGGACCCAGTACTTC.